Shown below are 14 T cell receptor beta chains from a single sample sequenced in a study of blood T cells in healthy people across ages. Then a second PCR, running about 6 to 12 cycles, was carried out with a sample-barcoded 5' primer and a J-beta primer mix. TCRdb re-called the 5' RACE reads through MiXCR, storing one row per CDR3 protein. The sample lists 1.5 million to 1.9 million distinct CDR3 sequences; about 45% were seen once. Sequencing was done on a sample of blood. All receptors derive from a woman between 18 and 29 years old in good health.

This clonotype was detected only a few times. Sequence at one end of the junction differs from germline and may be a read error. The V call is TRBV20-1, the J call TRBJ2-7; D might be TRBD2 (6 bases). Germline assignment: CDR1 DFQATT and CDR2 SNEGSKA (reference sequence). CDR3 size: 14 residues. DNA of the CDR3: TGCAGTGCTAGACGGGGGTCCTTCTCCTGCGAGCAGTACTTC. Protein sequence: CSARRGSFSCEQYF.

The chain recombines TRBV24-1 with TRBJ2-5, with D perhaps matching TRBD1 (8 bases). This CDR3 contains 17 residues. Germline V lookup: CDR1 KGHDR, CDR2 SFDVKD. Trimming took off 4 bases at V and 4 bases at J, with 21 bases between the two ends. CDR3 in amino acids: CATSDSWTGRDRETQYF. The CDR3 DNA is TGTGCCACCAGTGACTCCTGGACAGGGAGGGACCGAGAGACCCAGTACTTC.

The chain carries TRBV4-1 and TRBJ2-3, with D possibly being TRBD2 (5 bases). Germline lookup yields CDR1 MGHRA and CDR2 YSYEKL. Trimming removed 0 bases from V and 0 bases from J, with 16 bases in between. CDR3 length equals 18 residues. The CDR3 region is CASSQDWVGLASTDTQYF. In DNA form, the CDR3 reads TGCGCCAGCAGCCAAGATTGGGTCGGGCTAGCTAGCACAGATACGCAGTATTTT.

The V and J genes are TRBV9 and TRBJ1-2; D gene ambiguous. V was pared by 3 bases and J by 1 base, with 13 bases between. Germline loops: CDR1 SGDLS, CDR2 YYNGEE. There are 15 residues in the CDR3. The CDR3 sequence: CASSEPKGGNYGYTF. The CDR3 DNA reads TGTGCCAGCAGCGAGCCCAAAGGCGGTAACTATGGCTACACCTTC.

The table lists this clonotype with a few counts. Written as DNA, the CDR3 is TGTGCCAGCAGTTACTCCGCCAGAGGTAGTGGGGATGAGCAGTTCTTC. This codes for CASSYSARGSGDEQFF. The V call is TRBV6-5, the J call TRBJ2-1; D uncertain. In germline, CDR1 is MNHEY, CDR2 SVGAGI. Trimming shortened V by 0 bases and J by 8 bases, and 17 bases separated the two germline ends. This CDR3 contains 16 residues.

This sequence joins TRBV28 and TRBJ2-1; tentative D call: TRBD2 (5 bases). The CDR3 loop spans 15 amino acids. Germline CDR1 MDHEN, CDR2 SYDVKM. V was pared by 6 bases and J by 7 bases, with 19 bases between. The CDR3 loop reads CASSLSRSWRNEQFF. The CDR3, as DNA: TGTGCCAGCAGCCTTAGCCGGAGTTGGAGGAATGAGCAGTTCTTC.

As regards this clonotype: A much larger clone lies a single base off, so this may be a read error. The V call is TRBV7-2, the J call TRBJ2-3, with D possibly being TRBD1 or TRBD2 (5 bases each). The V end was cut by 5 bases, the J end by 0 bases, with 12 bases between. Germline V gene data show CDR1 as SGHTA and CDR2 as FQGNSA. The length of the CDR3 is 15 residues. In DNA, the CDR3 is TGTGCCAGCAGCGTGGGACCTTATAGCACAGATACGCAGTATTTT. As protein: CASSVGPYSTDTQYF. Drawing the rest from reference TRBV7-2 and TRBJ2-3, the complete variable domain is GAGVSQSPSNKVTEKGKDVELRCDPISGHTALYWYRQSLGQGLEFLIYFQGNSAPDKSGLPSDRFSAERTGGSVSTLTIQRTQQEDSAVYLCASSVGPYSTDTQYFGPGTRLTVL.

This clonotype was counted a few times. The J gene is TRBJ2-1, the V gene TRBV4-2, with D perhaps TRBD2 (6 bases). The CDR3 covers 16 residues. Per germline, CDR1 LGHNA and CDR2 YNFKEQ. Trimming removed 4 bases from V and 0 bases from J, with 13 bases in between. The CDR3 coding sequence is TGTGCCAGCAGCCGCCTTGTAGCGGACTCCTACAATGAGCAGTTCTTC. It encodes CASSRLVADSYNEQFF.

The rearrangement links TRBV10-3 to TRBJ1-2; D is undetermined. The CDR3 length is 15 residues. V gave up 6 bases and J gave up 3 bases, with 17 bases separating them. Germline CDR1 is ENHRY and CDR2 is SYGVKD. CDR3 DNA sequence: TGTGCCATCAGGATGGACCCTCCGGAGGACTATGGCTACACCTTC. Translation gives CAIRMDPPEDYGYTF.

This clonotype has just a few counts. J is TRBJ2-3 and V is TRBV7-2, with a weak D call TRBD2 (6 bases). This CDR3 is built from 13 residues. Germline CDR1 SGHTA, CDR2 FQGNSA. The ends were cut back, 4 bases at V and 14 bases at J, with 19 bases in the middle. The CDR3 DNA is TGTGCCAGCAGCTCGCGGACTATTACGACGAGGTATTTT. This translates into CASSSRTITTRYF.

CDR3 sequence reads: CASSYSGQGTTDTF. The CDR3 DNA reads as TGTGCCAGCAGTTACTCGGGACAGGGAACGACGGACACCTTC. V is TRBV6-6 and J is TRBJ1-2; 9 bases fit TRBD1. Germline lookup yields CDR1 MNHNY and CDR2 SVGAGI (reference sequence). V dropped 0 bases and J dropped 12; count of bases not matched to a gene: 8. This CDR3 spans 14 amino acids.

This clonotype was found a few times. This sequence joins TRBV29-1 and TRBJ1-2; tentatively, D is TRBD1 (5 bases). Germline CDR1 and CDR2: SQVTM and ANQGSEA. The CDR3 contains 13 residues. V was clipped by 2 bases and J by 5 bases, with 12 bases between them. CDR3 in DNA: TGCAGCGTTGAAAAAGGTCAGGGATATGGCTACACCTTC. Translation: CSVEKGQGYGYTF.

The chain links TRBV29-1 to TRBJ1-2; 12 nucleotides line up with TRBD1. V shed 6 bases, J shed 1 base, and the junction held 6 bases outside the gene matches. The CDR3 consists of 15 residues. CDR1 SQVTM and CDR2 ANQGSEA come from the germline V gene. The CDR3 DNA reads as TGCAGCGTACCGGGACAGGGGGCTTTTAACTATGGCTACACCTTC. Translation: CSVPGQGAFNYGYTF.

This rearrangement joins TRBV6-2 or TRBV6-3 to TRBJ1-2; no clear D. V was shortened by 6 bases and J by 6 bases, with 11 bases between the two germline ends. Germline loops: CDR1 MNHEY, CDR2 SVGEGT. This CDR3 spans 12 amino acids. CDR3: CASRSLGNGYTF. As DNA, the CDR3 is TGTGCCAGCAGATCCCTGGGTAATGGCTACACCTTC.